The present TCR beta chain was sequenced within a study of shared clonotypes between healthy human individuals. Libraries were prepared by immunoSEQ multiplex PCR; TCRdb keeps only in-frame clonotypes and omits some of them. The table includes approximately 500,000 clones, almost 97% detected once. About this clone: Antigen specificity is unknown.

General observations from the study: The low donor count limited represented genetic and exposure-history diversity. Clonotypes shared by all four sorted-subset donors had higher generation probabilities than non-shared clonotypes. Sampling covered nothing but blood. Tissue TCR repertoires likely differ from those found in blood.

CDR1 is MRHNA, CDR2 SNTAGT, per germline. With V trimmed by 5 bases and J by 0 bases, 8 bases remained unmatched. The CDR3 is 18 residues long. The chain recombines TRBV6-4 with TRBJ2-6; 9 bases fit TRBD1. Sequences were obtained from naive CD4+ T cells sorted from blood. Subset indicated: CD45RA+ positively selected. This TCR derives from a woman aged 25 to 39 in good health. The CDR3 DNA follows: TGTGCCAGCAGTAACACAGGGGGCGACGCCTCTGGGGCCAACGTCCTGACTTTC. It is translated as CASSNTGGDASGANVLTF.